What follows describes a single T cell receptor (beta chain). Sequencing targeted TCR beta in T cells from blood (CD8+ and CD4+). Germline-derived CDR1 and CDR2 are KGHSH and LQKENI. V was pared by 2 bases and J by 3 bases, with 12 bases between. The CDR3 is made up of 15 amino acids. The sample belongs to a study of CD8 T cells in Susac syndrome. Study-level information: The sequenced Susac syndrome patients included six who had clinically active disease and about 8 who were in remission.

Random hexamers were used to reverse transcribe the RNA input (roughly 0.5 to 1 ug). An immunoSEQ multiplex PCR generated amplified TCR beta CDR3 products spanning 54 Vbeta and 13 Jbeta. TCRdb processed the immunoSEQ multiplex PCR reads anew with MiXCR; each CDR3 protein has one entry. The repertoire holds around 140,000 distinct CDR3 sequences, over 90% seen once, with 0.13% to 0.15% in the top ten. This clonotype was obtained from a human donor with Susac syndrome. This chain links TRBV18 with TRBJ2-3; D may be TRBD1 or TRBD2 (6 bases each). Sequenced sample: CD4+ T cells from PBMCs. The CDR3 sequence: CASSPVGGWTDTQYF. DNA of the CDR3: TGTGCCAGCTCACCAGTCGGGGGCTGGACAGATACGCAGTATTTT. Full variable domain (outside the CDR3, taken from reference TRBV18 and TRBJ2-3): NAGVMQNPRHLVRRRGQEARLRCSPMKGHSHVYWYRQLPEEGLKFMVYLQKENIIDESGMPKERFSAEFPKEGPSILRIQQVVRGDSAAYFCASSPVGGWTDTQYFGPGTRLTVL.